Below, one T cell receptor (beta chain) is given with its context. This clone was picked up a small number of times. No antigen is known for it. Base qualities are not recorded, but no much larger clone differs from it by a single base. From each donor, a single peripheral blood sample of about 100 mL on average was drawn into heparinised tubes. Using a panel that included CD45RO, CCR7, CD25, CD127, CD95 and CD27, naive, central memory, regulatory and stem cell-like memory CD4+ T cells were sorted on a BD FACSAria II. A purity above 95% was achieved for all sorted populations. PBMCs were isolated immediately by Lymphoprep density gradient centrifugation and stained directly without culture. Samples were stained and sorted in pairs, with one healthy donor and one patient per experiment, so that batch effects were minimized. All of the isolated RNA was reverse transcribed with the High Capacity cDNA Reverse Transcription Kit, so expressed TCRB transcripts were sequenced. Deep immunoSEQ sequencing was applied to naive, central memory and regulatory T cell samples, giving an average of roughly 3.5 million total reads per sample. After sorted cells were lysed in RLT buffer, RNA was extracted with DNase-treated RNeasy Micro or Mini kits, with the choice depending on cell number. To prevent cross-contamination, every cell subset was processed on its own, while patient and healthy donor samples were processed together. The immunoSEQ multiplex PCR was used to amplify TCRB sequences from cDNA, yielding 87-bp fragments that span the CDR3 region. The amplicons were sequenced using the Illumina HiSeq platform. In the paper's pipeline: PCR bias was computationally corrected using synthetic template baselines, reads within Hamming distance 2 were collapsed, and singletons that could not be merged were discarded. Reads were aligned against IMGT so that V, D and J genes, CDR3 length and insertions or deletions at six rearrangement sites could be assigned. Clonotype counts were normalized to sorted cell number within each subset before computing true diversity and Gini coefficients with the tcR R package. The overlap coefficient, calculated on TCRB nucleotide sequences, was used to measure repertoire sharing. Out-of-frame TCRB sequences from naive cells were analyzed as a proxy for the pre-selection repertoire. The table was pulled from immuneACCESS by TCRdb, which kept in-frame rearrangements only. Such tables lose some clones; where checked, under half of the loss comes from unresolved V genes, and the rest has no known cause. V, J and clone size are those of that table, while D and trimming were read from the DNA. This sample lists roughly 700,000 clones; roughly an eighth were detected once. Together, the top ten hold less than 0.025% of the sample.

The source of the sample is a study of beta chain features in type 1 diabetes (dated by TCRdb to 2016 to 2019). Study-level background: No differences in mean age, gender distribution, total cell number or subset yield were found between patients and healthy donors. Across all samples, fewer than 130 million sorted cells were examined, and cell number per subset correlated strongly with RNA yield. In the study, recently diagnosed type 1 diabetes patients and matched healthy donors were compared on the TCRB repertoires of their sorted circulating CD4+ T cell subsets. Naive and central memory subsets were obtained from all 30 or so donors, but regulatory and stem cell-like memory subsets were isolated from only 8 patients and 8 healthy donors. Paper-wide results and their limitations: Naive, central memory and regulatory TCRB repertoires appeared to be more alike among patients than among healthy donors. PCR may preferentially amplify shorter templates, but because patient and control samples were amplified and corrected together, any resulting skew would affect both groups equally. Fewer insertions and more nucleotide deletions at VDJ recombination sites were observed in patients with type 1 diabetes, implying thymic rearrangement abnormalities. Because small numbers of individuals were included in the HLA sub-analyses, any influence of HLA type on TCRB rearrangement was left unresolved. Because cDNA was sequenced instead of genomic DNA, highly expressing activated cells could be over-represented, though the groups showed no difference in activation or CD3 levels. A moderate but significant shortening of TCRB CDR3 length was observed in type 1 diabetes patients in all four CD4+ subsets.

V gives up 8 bases and J gives up 5 bases, and the segment between their germline ends measures 13 bases. Spanning cysteine to phenylalanine, the CDR3 consists of 13 amino acids. The CDR3 DNA has 39 bases and is translated from base 1. From a lookup of the germline V gene (reference sequence), CDR1 and CDR2 are LNHDA and SQIVND. This clonotype originated in a man aged 18 to 29 with type 1 diabetes. Sequencing was done on a sample of naive CD4+ T cells from blood. In the paper's terms, the cell subset or site label means: true naive CD4+ T cells. The sequence links TRBV19 to TRBJ2-1, with TRBD1 perhaps the D gene, on 5 matching bases. The CDR3 protein is CASHRRGNNEQFF. The nucleotide sequence reads as follows: TGTGCCAGTCATCGAAGGGGCAACAATGAGCAGTTCTTC.